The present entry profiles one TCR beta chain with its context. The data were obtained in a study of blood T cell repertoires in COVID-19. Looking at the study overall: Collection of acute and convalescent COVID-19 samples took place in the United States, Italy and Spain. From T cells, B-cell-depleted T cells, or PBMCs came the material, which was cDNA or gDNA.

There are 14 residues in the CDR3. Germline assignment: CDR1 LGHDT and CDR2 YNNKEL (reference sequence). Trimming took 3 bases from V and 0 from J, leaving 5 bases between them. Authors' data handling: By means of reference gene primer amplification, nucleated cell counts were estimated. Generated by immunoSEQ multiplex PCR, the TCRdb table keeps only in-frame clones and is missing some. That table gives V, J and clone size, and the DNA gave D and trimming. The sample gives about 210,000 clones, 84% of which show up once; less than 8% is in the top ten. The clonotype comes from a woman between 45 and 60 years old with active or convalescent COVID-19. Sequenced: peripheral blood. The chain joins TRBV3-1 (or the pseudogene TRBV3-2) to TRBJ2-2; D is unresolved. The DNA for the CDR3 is TGTGCCAGCAGCCACGGTGCGAACACCGGGGAGCTGTTTTTT. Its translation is CASSHGANTGELFF.